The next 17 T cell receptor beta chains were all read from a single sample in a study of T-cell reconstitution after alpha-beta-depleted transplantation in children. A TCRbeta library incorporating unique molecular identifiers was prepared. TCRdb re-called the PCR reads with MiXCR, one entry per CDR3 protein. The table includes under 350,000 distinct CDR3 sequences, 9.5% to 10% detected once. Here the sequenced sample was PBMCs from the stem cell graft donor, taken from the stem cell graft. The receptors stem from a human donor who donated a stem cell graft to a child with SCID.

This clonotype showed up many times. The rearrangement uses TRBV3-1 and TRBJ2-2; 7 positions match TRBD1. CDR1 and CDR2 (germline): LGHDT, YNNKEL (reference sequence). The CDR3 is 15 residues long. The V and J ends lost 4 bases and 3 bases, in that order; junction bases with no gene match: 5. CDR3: CASSPSDRDTGELFF. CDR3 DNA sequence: TGTGCCAGCAGCCCCTCAGACAGGGACACCGGGGAGCTGTTTTTT. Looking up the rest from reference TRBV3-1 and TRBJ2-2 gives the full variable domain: DTAVSQTPKYLVTQMGNDKSIKCEQNLGHDTMYWYKQDSKKFLKIMFSYNNKELIINETVPNRFSPKSPDKAHLNLHINSLELGDSAVYFCASSPSDRDTGELFFGEGSRLTVL.

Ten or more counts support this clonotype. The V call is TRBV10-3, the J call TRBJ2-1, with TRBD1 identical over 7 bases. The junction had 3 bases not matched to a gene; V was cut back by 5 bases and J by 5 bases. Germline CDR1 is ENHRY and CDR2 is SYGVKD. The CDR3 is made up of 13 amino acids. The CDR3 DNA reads TGTGCCATCAGTCTTGGACAGGACAATGAGCAGTTCTTC. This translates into CAISLGQDNEQFF.

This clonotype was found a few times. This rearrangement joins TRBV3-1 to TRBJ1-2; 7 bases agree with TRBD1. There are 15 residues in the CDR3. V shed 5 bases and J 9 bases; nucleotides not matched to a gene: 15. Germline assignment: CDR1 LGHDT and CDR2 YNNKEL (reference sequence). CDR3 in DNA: TGTGCCAGCAGCTCCTCTTTGGGACAGCCCTCGTGCTACACCTTC. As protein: CASSSSLGQPSCYTF.

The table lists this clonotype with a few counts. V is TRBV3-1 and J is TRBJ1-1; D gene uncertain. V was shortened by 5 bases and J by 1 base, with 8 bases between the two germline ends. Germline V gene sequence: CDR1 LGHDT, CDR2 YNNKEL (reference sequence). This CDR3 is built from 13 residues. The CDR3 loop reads CASSFLSNTEAFF. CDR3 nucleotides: TGTGCCAGCAGCTTCCTCTCGAACACTGAAGCTTTCTTT.

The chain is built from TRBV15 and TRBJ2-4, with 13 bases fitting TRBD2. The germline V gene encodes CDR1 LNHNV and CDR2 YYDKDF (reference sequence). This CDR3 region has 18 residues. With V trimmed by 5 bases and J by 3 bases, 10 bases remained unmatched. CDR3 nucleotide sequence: TGTGCCACCAGCCGGACTAGCGGGGGCCTTGGGGACAAAAACATTCAGTACTTC. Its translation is CATSRTSGGLGDKNIQYF.

CDR3 nucleotides: TGTGCCAGCAGTCCCAGACAGGGTTTTAGCGAGCAGTACTTC. Its translation is CASSPRQGFSEQYF. The gene calls are TRBV28 and TRBJ2-7; the match to TRBD1 covers 7 bases. Germline loops: CDR1 MDHEN, CDR2 SYDVKM. After removal of 5 bases from V and 6 bases from J, the junction contained 10 bases not matched to a gene. The CDR3 extends over 14 amino acids.

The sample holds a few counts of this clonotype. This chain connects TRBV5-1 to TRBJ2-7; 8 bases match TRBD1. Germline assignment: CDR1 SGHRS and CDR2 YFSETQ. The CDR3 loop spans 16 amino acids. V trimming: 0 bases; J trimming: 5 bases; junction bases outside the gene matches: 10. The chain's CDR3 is CASSLEGGQGWNEQYF. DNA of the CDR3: TGCGCCAGCAGCTTGGAGGGAGGACAGGGTTGGAACGAGCAGTACTTC.

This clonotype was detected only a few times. The CDR3 here is CASSPRHTANTEAFF. The CDR3 region has the DNA TGTGCCAGCAGTCCCCGACACACAGCGAACACTGAAGCTTTCTTT. This chain connects TRBV12-3 or TRBV12-4 to TRBJ1-1; D uncertain. The CDR3 runs to 15 residues. Trimming stripped 5 bases from V and 1 base from J, with 14 bases between.

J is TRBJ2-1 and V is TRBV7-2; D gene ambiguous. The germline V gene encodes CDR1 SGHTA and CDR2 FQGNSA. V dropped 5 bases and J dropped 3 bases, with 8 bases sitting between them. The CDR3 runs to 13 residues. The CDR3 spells CASSTANYNEQFF. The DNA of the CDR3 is TGTGCCAGCAGCACCGCGAACTACAATGAGCAGTTCTTC.

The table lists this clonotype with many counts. CDR3 coding DNA: TGTGCCAGCAGTTCTCCTCGGGGGGAAGAGACCCAGTACTTC. Encoded protein: CASSSPRGEETQYF. The chain combines TRBV6-5 with TRBJ2-5; 7 nucleotides line up with TRBD2. CDR1 MNHEY and CDR2 SVGAGI come from the germline V gene. This CDR3 comprises 14 residues. V gave up 4 bases and J gave up 3 bases; unmatched junction bases: 5.

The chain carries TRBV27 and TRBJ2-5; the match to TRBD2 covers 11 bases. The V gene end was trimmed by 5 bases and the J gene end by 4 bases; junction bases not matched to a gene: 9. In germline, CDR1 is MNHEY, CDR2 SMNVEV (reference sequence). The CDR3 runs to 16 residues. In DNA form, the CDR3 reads TGTGCCAGCAGTCCACTACTAGCGGGGGTGGGAGAGACCCAGTACTTC. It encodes CASSPLLAGVGETQYF.

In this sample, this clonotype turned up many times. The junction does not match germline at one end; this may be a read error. The CDR3, as DNA: TGTGCCAGCAGTCCTCCGAGGCCTCCTTTGTACTTT. Its protein is CASSPPRPPLYF. The rearrangement joins TRBV12-3 or TRBV12-4 to TRBJ2-3, with D hard to call. There are 12 residues in the CDR3.

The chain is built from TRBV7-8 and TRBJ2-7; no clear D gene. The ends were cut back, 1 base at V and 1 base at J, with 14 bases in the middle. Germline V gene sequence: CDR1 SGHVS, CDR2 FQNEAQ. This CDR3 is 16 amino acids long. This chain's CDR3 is CASSLGVQVLSYEQYF. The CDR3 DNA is TGTGCCAGCAGCTTAGGGGTCCAGGTCCTATCCTACGAGCAGTACTTC.

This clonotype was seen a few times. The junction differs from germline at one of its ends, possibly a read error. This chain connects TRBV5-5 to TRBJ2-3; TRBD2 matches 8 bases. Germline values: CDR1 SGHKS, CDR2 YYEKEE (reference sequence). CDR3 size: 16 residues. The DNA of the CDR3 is TGTGCCAGCAGTATCACAGGCGGGGGGAGCAAAGATACGCAGTATTTT. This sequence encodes CASSITGGGSKDTQYF.

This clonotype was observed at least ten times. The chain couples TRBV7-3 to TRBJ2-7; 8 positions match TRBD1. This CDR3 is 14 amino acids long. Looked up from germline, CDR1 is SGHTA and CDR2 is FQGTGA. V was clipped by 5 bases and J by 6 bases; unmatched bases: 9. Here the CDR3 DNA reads TGTGCCAGCAGCCCTCAGCAGGGGGCATTCGAGCAGTACTTC. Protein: CASSPQQGAFEQYF.

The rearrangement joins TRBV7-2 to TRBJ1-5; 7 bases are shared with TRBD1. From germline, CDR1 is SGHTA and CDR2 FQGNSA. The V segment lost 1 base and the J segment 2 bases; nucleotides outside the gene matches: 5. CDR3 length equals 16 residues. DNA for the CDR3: TGTGCCAGCAGCTTAGGTGGCGGGACAGGCAATCAGCCCCAGCATTTT. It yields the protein CASSLGGGTGNQPQHF. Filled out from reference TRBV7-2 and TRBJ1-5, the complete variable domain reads GAGVSQSPSNKVTEKGKDVELRCDPISGHTALYWYRQSLGQGLEFLIYFQGNSAPDKSGLPSDRFSAERTGGSVSTLTIQRTQQEDSAVYLCASSLGGGTGNQPQHFGDGTRLSIL.

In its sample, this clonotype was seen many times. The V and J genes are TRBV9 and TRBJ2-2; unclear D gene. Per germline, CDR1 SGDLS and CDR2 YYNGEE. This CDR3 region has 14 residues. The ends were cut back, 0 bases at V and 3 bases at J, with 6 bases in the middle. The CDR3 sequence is CASSVDTYTGELFF. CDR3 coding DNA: TGTGCCAGCAGCGTAGACACGTACACCGGGGAGCTGTTTTTT.